The rows below give T cell receptor beta chains drawn from one sample of a study of cytomegalovirus exposure and HLA in healthy donors. Produced via immunoSEQ multiplex PCR; TCRdb's table is partial and in-frame only. This table has 110,000 or so clones, over 70% appearing once. Sequencing was done on a sample of PBMCs. These receptors all stem from a woman aged 18-30 years in good health and CMV-seronegative. CDR3s include the opening cysteine and the closing phenylalanine or tryptophan. D genes are given only for firm matches. A clone size is listed for some rows: how often the clone was seen (once, few, many), or a class if it is expanded.

size: .; D: .; V: TRBV6-5; length: 14; J: TRBJ2-4; CDR3: CASSYTTRGHIQYF; DNA: TGTGCCAGCAGTTACACCACGCGGGGACACATTCAGTACTTC
size: .; D: TRBD2; V: TRBV11-2; length: 18; J: TRBJ2-4; CDR3: CASSLALAGGGAKNIQYF; DNA: TGTGCCAGCAGCTTAGCCCTGGCGGGGGGCGGCGCCAAAAACATTCAGTACTTC
size: .; D: TRBD1; V: TRBV15; length: 15; J: TRBJ2-7; CDR3: CATSRGTGGPYEQYF; DNA: TGTGCCACCAGCAGAGGCACAGGGGGCCCCTACGAGCAGTACTTC
size: .; D: .; V: TRBV5-1; length: 14; J: TRBJ2-1; CDR3: CASSLGHTNNEQFF; DNA: TGCGCCAGCAGCTTGGGACATACCAACAATGAGCAGTTCTTC
size: .; D: .; V: TRBV29-1; length: 12; J: TRBJ1-2; CDR3: CSVEELPDRVTF; DNA: TGCAGCGTTGAAGAGCTCCCGGATCGGGTCACCTTC
size: .; D: TRBD1; V: TRBV7-9; length: 18; J: TRBJ1-6; CDR3: CASSSLGQGQFFNSPLHF; DNA: TGTGCCAGCAGCTCATTGGGACAGGGCCAGTTCTTCAATTCACCCCTCCACTTT
size: .; D: .; V: TRBV30; length: 12; J: TRBJ1-2; CDR3: CAWTVSSGGYTF; DNA: TGTGCCTGGACAGTCTCCTCCGGGGGCTACACCTTC
size: .; D: TRBD1; V: TRBV5-6; length: 13; J: TRBJ1-2; CDR3: CASSSRDRGSYTF; DNA: TGTGCCAGCAGCTCCCGGGACAGGGGTAGCTACACCTTC
size: .; D: TRBD1; V: TRBV7-9; length: 19; J: TRBJ2-6; CDR3: CASSLQLGQGASGANVLTF; DNA: TGTGCCAGCAGCTTACAGTTGGGACAGGGTGCTTCCGGGGCCAACGTCCTGACTTTC
size: .; D: TRBD1; V: TRBV19; length: 15; J: TRBJ1-2; CDR3: CASSYLGQDNYGYTF; DNA: TGTGCCAGTAGTTACTTAGGACAGGACAACTATGGCTACACCTTC
size: .; D: TRBD2; V: TRBV7-2; length: 19; J: TRBJ2-5; CDR3: CASSSPYTSGGMLQETQYF; DNA: TGTGCCAGCAGCTCACCTTACACTAGCGGGGGAATGCTCCAAGAGACCCAGTACTTC
size: once; D: .; V: TRBV20-1; length: 11; J: TRBJ2-3; CDR3: CSARVGDTQYF; DNA: TGCAGTGCGAGGGTGGGAGATACGCAGTATTTT
size: .; D: TRBD1; V: TRBV29-1; length: 12; J: TRBJ1-2; CDR3: CSVADRVYGYTF; DNA: TGCAGCGTTGCGGACAGGGTCTATGGCTACACCTTC
size: once; D: TRBD2; V: TRBV4-1; length: 16; J: TRBJ2-5; CDR3: CASSQRRLAAQETQYF; DNA: TGCGCCAGCAGCCAACGGAGACTAGCGGCCCAAGAGACCCAGTACTTC
size: once; D: TRBD1; V: TRBV7-9; length: 16; J: TRBJ2-1; CDR3: CASSLPPGQHYNEQFF; DNA: TGTGCCAGCAGCCTCCCTCCGGGACAGCACTACAATGAGCAGTTCTTC
size: .; D: TRBD1; V: TRBV5-5; length: 15; J: TRBJ1-4; CDR3: CASSLIGTGDEKLFF; DNA: TGTGCCAGCAGCTTGATCGGGACAGGGGATGAAAAACTGTTTTTT
size: .; D: TRBD1; V: TRBV30; length: 14; J: TRBJ1-4; CDR3: CAWSAQGALTKLFF; DNA: TGTGCCTGGAGTGCGCAGGGGGCCTTGACTAAGCTGTTTTTT
size: .; D: TRBD1; V: TRBV19; length: 14; J: TRBJ1-1; CDR3: CASSLTGENTEAFF; DNA: TGTGCCAGTAGCTTGACAGGGGAGAACACTGAAGCTTTCTTT
size: .; D: TRBD2; V: TRBV29-1; length: 14; J: TRBJ2-3; CDR3: CSVEEAGGSDTQYF; DNA: TGCAGCGTTGAGGAAGCGGGGGGATCAGATACGCAGTATTTT
size: .; D: TRBD1; V: TRBV2; length: 13; J: TRBJ1-2; CDR3: CAGAPGTDYGYTF; DNA: TGTGCCGGAGCCCCAGGGACAGACTATGGCTACACCTTC
size: .; D: .; V: TRBV5-6; length: 14; J: TRBJ1-1; CDR3: CASSLAGAGRGTFF; DNA: TGTGCCAGCAGCTTGGCTGGGGCAGGGAGGGGGACTTTCTTT
size: .; D: .; V: TRBV19; length: 14; J: TRBJ2-7; CDR3: CASSTSYRVGEQYF; DNA: TGTGCCAGTAGTACCTCTTACAGGGTGGGCGAGCAGTACTTC
size: .; D: .; V: TRBV7-9; length: 16; J: TRBJ2-1; CDR3: CASSLQGHGSYNEQFF; DNA: TGTGCCAGCAGCTTACAGGGGCACGGCTCCTACAATGAGCAGTTCTTC
size: .; D: .; V: TRBV7-8; length: 13; J: TRBJ1-1; CDR3: CASSLFGDTEAFF; DNA: TGTGCCAGCAGCTTATTCGGGGACACTGAAGCTTTCTTT
size: .; D: .; V: TRBV7-3; length: 11; J: TRBJ2-7; CDR3: CAPVPHYEQYF; DNA: TGTGCCCCTGTCCCTCACTACGAGCAGTACTTC
size: .; D: TRBD1; V: TRBV7-9; length: 19; J: TRBJ2-2; CDR3: CASSRTRRTGGSRGGELFF; DNA: TGTGCCAGCAGCCGGACGAGGCGGACAGGGGGATCCCGTGGAGGGGAGCTGTTTTTT
size: .; D: .; V: TRBV10-1; length: 15; J: TRBJ1-1; CDR3: CASSDLRAAGTEAFF; DNA: TGCGCCAGCAGTGATCTAAGGGCGGCAGGGACTGAAGCTTTCTTT
size: .; D: TRBD2; V: TRBV11-2; length: 13; J: TRBJ2-5; CDR3: CASSLGLAETQYF; DNA: TGTGCCAGCAGCCTGGGACTAGCGGAGACCCAGTACTTC
size: .; D: .; V: TRBV2; length: 13; J: TRBJ2-1; CDR3: CASSTEVLSEQFF; DNA: TGTGCCAGCAGTACGGAGGTTCTAAGTGAGCAGTTCTTC
size: .; D: .; V: TRBV4-1; length: 17; J: TRBJ2-7; CDR3: CASSQSQSRGRVYEQYF; DNA: TGCGCCAGCAGCCAGTCCCAGTCACGGGGGAGAGTCTACGAGCAGTACTTC
size: .; D: TRBD1; V: TRBV5-6; length: 15; J: TRBJ1-1; CDR3: CASSLAGQPNTEAFF; DNA: TGTGCCAGCAGCTTGGCGGGACAGCCGAACACTGAAGCTTTCTTT
size: .; D: TRBD1; V: TRBV4-1; length: 16; J: TRBJ2-1; CDR3: CASSLPGQGQKNEQFF; DNA: TGCGCCAGCAGCCTTCCCGGACAGGGGCAAAAAAATGAGCAGTTCTTC
size: few; D: .; V: TRBV27; length: 16; J: TRBJ1-5; CDR3: CASRRLGGGQEQPQHF; DNA: TGTGCCAGCAGACGACTAGGGGGGGGGCAGGAACAGCCCCAGCATTTT
size: .; D: TRBD1; V: TRBV2; length: 13; J: TRBJ1-2; CDR3: CASSQGAPYGYTF; DNA: TGTGCCTCTTCGCAGGGGGCCCCCTATGGCTACACCTTC
size: .; D: .; V: TRBV4-2; length: 14; J: TRBJ1-1; CDR3: CASSQVMANTEAFF; DNA: TGTGCCAGCAGCCAAGTTATGGCGAACACTGAAGCTTTCTTT
size: few; D: TRBD2; V: TRBV29-1; length: 17; J: TRBJ2-3; CDR3: CSVDGSGGPPRTDTQYF; DNA: TGCAGCGTTGACGGTAGCGGGGGACCACCTCGCACAGATACGCAGTATTTT
size: .; D: TRBD1; V: TRBV18; length: 16; J: TRBJ2-7; CDR3: CASSPAGQGGTYEQYF; DNA: TGTGCCAGCTCACCGGCAGGACAGGGAGGAACCTACGAGCAGTACTTC
size: .; D: TRBD1; V: TRBV4-1; length: 16; J: TRBJ1-2; CDR3: CASSLTGTGGLLGYTF; DNA: TGCGCCAGCAGCCTTACCGGGACAGGGGGACTGTTGGGCTACACCTTC
size: .; D: .; V: TRBV5-4; length: 13; J: TRBJ1-1; CDR3: CASSLTANTEAFF; DNA: TGTGCCAGCAGCTTAACAGCTAACACTGAAGCTTTCTTT
size: .; D: .; V: TRBV5-8; length: 20; J: TRBJ2-1; CDR3: CASSLRGLGSGLTEYNEQFF; DNA: TGTGCCAGCAGCTTGAGAGGCTTGGGGAGTGGACTAACGGAGTACAATGAGCAGTTCTTC
size: .; D: TRBD2; V: TRBV30; length: 13; J: TRBJ2-7; CDR3: CAWKAGEPYEQYF; DNA: TGTGCCTGGAAAGCGGGGGAACCCTACGAGCAGTACTTC
size: .; D: .; V: TRBV14; length: 12; J: TRBJ2-7; CDR3: CASSLRVAEQYF; DNA: TGTGCCAGCAGCCTCAGGGTCGCCGAGCAGTACTTC
size: .; D: .; V: TRBV18; length: 15; J: TRBJ2-3; CDR3: CASSPLVPFTDTQYF; DNA: TGTGCCAGCTCACCTCTAGTCCCGTTCACAGATACGCAGTATTTT
size: few; D: TRBD2; V: TRBV11-3; length: 15; J: TRBJ2-1; CDR3: CASSLGGEGHNEQFF; DNA: TGTGCCAGCAGCCTTGGGGGGGAGGGCCACAATGAGCAGTTCTTC
size: .; D: TRBD1; V: TRBV19; length: 17; J: TRBJ1-6; CDR3: CASSEGQGRTYNSPLHF; DNA: TGTGCCAGTAGTGAAGGACAGGGGAGAACCTATAATTCACCCCTCCACTTT
size: .; D: TRBD1; V: TRBV5-1; length: 15; J: TRBJ2-7; CDR3: CASSLEVGGHYEQYF; DNA: TGCGCCAGCAGCTTGGAGGTAGGGGGCCACTACGAGCAGTACTTC
size: .; D: .; V: TRBV5-5; length: 15; J: TRBJ1-5; CDR3: CASSLWGDGGQPQHF; DNA: TGTGCCAGCAGCTTGTGGGGAGACGGCGGTCAGCCCCAGCATTTT
size: .; D: .; V: TRBV7-9; length: 13; J: TRBJ2-2; CDR3: CASGLRGTGELFF; DNA: TGTGCCAGCGGCCTAAGGGGCACCGGGGAGCTGTTTTTT
size: .; D: TRBD1; V: TRBV30; length: 16; J: TRBJ2-7; CDR3: CAWSVTPQGPLIEQYF; DNA: TGTGCCTGGAGTGTTACGCCACAGGGGCCCCTTATAGAGCAGTACTTC
size: .; D: TRBD1; V: TRBV6-5; length: 15; J: TRBJ2-1; CDR3: CASSGRFGGQTVQFF; DNA: TGTGCCAGCAGTGGCCGCTTTGGGGGACAGACGGTTCAGTTCTTC
size: few; D: .; V: TRBV11-2; length: 14; J: TRBJ2-7; CDR3: CASSLTDTSYEQYF; DNA: TGTGCCAGCAGCTTAACGGACACTTCTTACGAGCAGTACTTC
size: .; D: .; V: TRBV5-1; length: 16; J: TRBJ2-1; CDR3: CASSRGVPAVLNEQFF; DNA: TGCGCCAGCAGCCGCGGGGTCCCTGCTGTTTTGAATGAGCAGTTCTTC
size: few; D: .; V: TRBV20-1; length: 8; J: TRBJ1-1; CDR3: CSARRAFF; DNA: TGCAGTGCCCGGAGGGCTTTCTTT
size: .; D: TRBD1; V: TRBV27; length: 16; J: TRBJ2-7; CDR3: CASSPSAGGVSYEQYF; DNA: TGTGCCAGCAGTCCGTCCGCAGGGGGAGTTTCCTACGAGCAGTACTTC